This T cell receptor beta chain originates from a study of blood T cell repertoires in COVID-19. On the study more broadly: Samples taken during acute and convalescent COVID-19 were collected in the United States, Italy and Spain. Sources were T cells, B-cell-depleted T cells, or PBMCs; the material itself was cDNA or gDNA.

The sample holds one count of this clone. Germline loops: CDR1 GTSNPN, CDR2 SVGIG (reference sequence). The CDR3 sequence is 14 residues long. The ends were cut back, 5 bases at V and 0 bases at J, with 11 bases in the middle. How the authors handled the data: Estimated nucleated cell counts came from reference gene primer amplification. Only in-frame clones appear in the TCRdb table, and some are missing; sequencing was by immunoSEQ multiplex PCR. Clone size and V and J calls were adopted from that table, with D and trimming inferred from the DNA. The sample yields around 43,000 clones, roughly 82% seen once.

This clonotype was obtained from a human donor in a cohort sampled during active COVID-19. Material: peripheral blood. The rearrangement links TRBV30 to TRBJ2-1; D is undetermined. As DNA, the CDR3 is TGTGCCTGGGTGCACAGTAGCTCCTACAATGAGCAGTTCTTC. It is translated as CAWVHSSSYNEQFF.